This section outlines one T cell receptor beta chain sequence together with its context. Unique molecular identifiers were incorporated into the prepared TCRbeta library. TCRdb reanalysed the PCR reads using MiXCR and keeps one entry per CDR3 protein. The repertoire holds about 540,000 distinct CDR3 sequences, with around 18% as singletons. V was shortened by 4 bases and J by 0 bases, with 15 bases between the two germline ends. This CDR3 is 16 amino acids long. The sample belongs to a study of T-cell reconstitution after alpha-beta-depleted transplantation in children. This clonotype was obtained from a human donor who donated a stem cell graft to a child with acute lymphoblastic leukemia. The sequences come from PBMCs from the stem cell graft donor, collected from the stem cell graft. V is TRBV12-3 or TRBV12-4 and J is TRBJ1-1; no firm D call. CDR3 loop: CASSSTIHILNTEAFF. In DNA, the CDR3 is TGTGCCAGCAGTTCCACGATCCATATCCTGAACACTGAAGCTTTCTTT.